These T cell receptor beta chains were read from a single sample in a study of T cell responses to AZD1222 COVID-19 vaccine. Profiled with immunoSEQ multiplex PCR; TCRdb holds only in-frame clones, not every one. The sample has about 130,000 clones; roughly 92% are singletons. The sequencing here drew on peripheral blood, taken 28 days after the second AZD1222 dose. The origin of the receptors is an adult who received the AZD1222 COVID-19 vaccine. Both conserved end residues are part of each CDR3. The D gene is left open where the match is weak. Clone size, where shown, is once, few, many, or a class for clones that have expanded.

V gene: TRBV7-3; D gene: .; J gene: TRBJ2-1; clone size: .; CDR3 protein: CASSLMSQGGYNEQFF; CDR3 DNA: TGTGCCAGCAGCTTAATGAGTCAGGGAGGTTACAATGAGCAGTTCTTC
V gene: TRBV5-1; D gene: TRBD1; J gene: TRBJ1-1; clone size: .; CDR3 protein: CASSATGGSGTEAFF; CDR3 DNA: TGCGCCAGCAGCGCGACAGGGGGTAGCGGCACTGAAGCTTTCTTT
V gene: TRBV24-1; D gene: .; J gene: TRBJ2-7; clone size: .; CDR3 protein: CATSDSGTREQYF; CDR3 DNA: TGTGCCACCAGTGACTCAGGGACACGCGAGCAGTACTTC
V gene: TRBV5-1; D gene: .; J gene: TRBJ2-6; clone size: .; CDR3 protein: CASSLGSGANVLTF; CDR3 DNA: TGCGCCAGCAGCTTGGGGAGTGGGGCCAACGTCCTGACTTTC
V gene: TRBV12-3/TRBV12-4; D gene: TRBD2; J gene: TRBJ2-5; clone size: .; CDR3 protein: CASSLGGVGTQYF; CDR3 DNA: TGTGCCAGCAGTTTGGGGGGGGTTGGGACCCAGTACTTC
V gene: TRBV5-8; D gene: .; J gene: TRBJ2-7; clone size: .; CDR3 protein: CASSYDRGPYEQYF; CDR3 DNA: TGTGCCAGCAGCTACGACAGAGGGCCCTACGAGCAGTACTTC
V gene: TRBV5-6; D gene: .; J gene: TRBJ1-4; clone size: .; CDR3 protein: CASSKPATNEKLFF; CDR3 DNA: TGTGCCAGCAGCAAACCTGCAACTAATGAAAAACTGTTTTTT
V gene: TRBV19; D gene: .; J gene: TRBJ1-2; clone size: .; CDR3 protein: CASTQYNYGYTF; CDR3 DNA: TGTGCCTCCACCCAATACAACTATGGCTACACCTTC
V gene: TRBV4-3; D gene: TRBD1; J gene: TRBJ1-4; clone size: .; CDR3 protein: CASSQGPGGATNEKLFF; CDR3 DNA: TGCGCCAGCAGCCAGGGGCCAGGGGGTGCAACTAATGAAAAACTGTTTTTT
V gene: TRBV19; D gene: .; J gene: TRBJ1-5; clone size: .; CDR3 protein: CASSGVGNQPQHF; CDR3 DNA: TGTGCCAGTTCCGGGGTCGGCAATCAGCCCCAGCATTTT
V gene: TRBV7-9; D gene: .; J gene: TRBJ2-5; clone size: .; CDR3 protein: CASSLGGGQETQYF; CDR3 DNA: TGTGCCAGCAGCTTAGGAGGGGGCCAAGAGACCCAGTACTTC
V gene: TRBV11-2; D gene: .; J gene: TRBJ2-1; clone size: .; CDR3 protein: CASSSGTEQFF; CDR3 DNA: TGTGCCAGCAGTTCTGGGACAGAGCAGTTCTTC
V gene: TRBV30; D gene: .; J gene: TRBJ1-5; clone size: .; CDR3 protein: CAWGTQSNQPQHF; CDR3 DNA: TGTGCCTGGGGGACACAAAGCAATCAGCCCCAGCATTTT
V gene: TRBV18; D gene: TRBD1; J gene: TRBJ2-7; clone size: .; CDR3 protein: CASSLQTGQGFTEQYF; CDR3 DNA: TGTGCCAGCTCACTTCAAACGGGACAGGGCTTTACGGAGCAGTACTTC
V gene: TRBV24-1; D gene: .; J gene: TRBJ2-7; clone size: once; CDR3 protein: CATSDPGTYEQYF; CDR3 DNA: TGTGCCACCAGTGATCCTGGAACCTACGAGCAGTACTTC
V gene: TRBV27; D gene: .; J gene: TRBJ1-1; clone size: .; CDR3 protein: CASSFDRENTEAFF; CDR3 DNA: TGTGCCAGCAGTTTCGACAGAGAGAACACTGAAGCTTTCTTT
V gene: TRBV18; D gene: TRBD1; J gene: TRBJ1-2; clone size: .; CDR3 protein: CASSQIQGAHGYTF; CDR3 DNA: TGTGCCAGCTCACAAATACAGGGGGCTCATGGCTACACCTTC
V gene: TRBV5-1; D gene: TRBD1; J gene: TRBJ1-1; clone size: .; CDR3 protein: CASSLEGQGNTEAFF; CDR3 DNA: TGCGCCAGCAGCTTGGAGGGACAGGGCAACACTGAAGCTTTCTTT
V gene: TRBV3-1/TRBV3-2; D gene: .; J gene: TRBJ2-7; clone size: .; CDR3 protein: CASSQDVSYEQYF; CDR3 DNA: TGTGCCAGCAGCCAAGATGTTTCCTACGAGCAGTACTTC
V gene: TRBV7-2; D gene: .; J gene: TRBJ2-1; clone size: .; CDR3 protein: CASSWDQSSYNEQFF; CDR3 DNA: TGTGCCAGCAGCTGGGACCAAAGCTCCTACAATGAGCAGTTCTTC
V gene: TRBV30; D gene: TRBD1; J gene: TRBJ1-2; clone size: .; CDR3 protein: CAWDRASGYTF; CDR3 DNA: TGTGCCTGGGACAGGGCTAGTGGCTACACCTTC
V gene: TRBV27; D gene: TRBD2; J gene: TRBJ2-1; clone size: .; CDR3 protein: CASRTSGNPTYNEQFF; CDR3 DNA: TGTGCCAGCAGGACTAGCGGGAACCCAACGTACAATGAGCAGTTCTTC
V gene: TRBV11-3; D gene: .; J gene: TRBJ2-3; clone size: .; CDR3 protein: CASSLDRRGTVGGPQYF; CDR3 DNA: TGTGCCAGCAGCTTAGACAGGCGGGGGACCGTCGGGGGGCCGCAGTATTTT
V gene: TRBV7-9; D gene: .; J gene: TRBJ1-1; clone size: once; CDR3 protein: CASSPPGLRVNTEAFF; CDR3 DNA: TGTGCCAGCAGCCCACCCGGGTTGAGGGTGAACACTGAAGCTTTCTTT
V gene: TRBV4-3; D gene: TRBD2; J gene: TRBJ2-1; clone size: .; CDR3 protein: CASSQGTSGKDEQFF; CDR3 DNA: TGCGCCAGCAGCCAGGGGACTAGCGGGAAGGATGAGCAGTTCTTC
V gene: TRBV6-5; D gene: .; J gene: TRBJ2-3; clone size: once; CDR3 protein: CASSHTDTQYF; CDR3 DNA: TGTGCCAGCAGTCACACAGATACGCAGTATTTT
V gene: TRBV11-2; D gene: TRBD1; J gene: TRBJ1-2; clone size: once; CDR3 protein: CASSLDRAYGYTF; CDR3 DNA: TGTGCCAGCAGCTTGGACAGGGCCTATGGCTACACCTTC
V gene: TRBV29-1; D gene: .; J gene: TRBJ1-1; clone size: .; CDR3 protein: CSVDRGGLNTEAFF; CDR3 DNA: TGCAGCGTTGATCGGGGTGGGTTGAACACTGAAGCTTTCTTT
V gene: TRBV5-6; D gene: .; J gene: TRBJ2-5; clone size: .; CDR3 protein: CASSAKLVLGGETQYF; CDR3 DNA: TGTGCCAGCAGCGCGAAACTAGTGTTGGGTGGGGAGACCCAGTACTTC
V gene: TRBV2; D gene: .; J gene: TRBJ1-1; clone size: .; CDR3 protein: CASREGGRRNTEAFF; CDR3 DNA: TGTGCCAGCAGGGAGGGGGGGAGACGGAACACTGAAGCTTTCTTT
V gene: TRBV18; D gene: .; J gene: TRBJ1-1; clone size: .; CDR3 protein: CASSPPAAMNTEAFF; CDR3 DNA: TGTGCCAGCTCACCACCGGCAGCCATGAACACTGAAGCTTTCTTT
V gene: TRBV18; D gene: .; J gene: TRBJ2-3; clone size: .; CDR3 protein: CASSPPGARTDTQYF; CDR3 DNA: TGTGCCAGCTCACCACCGGGGGCGCGTACAGATACGCAGTATTTT
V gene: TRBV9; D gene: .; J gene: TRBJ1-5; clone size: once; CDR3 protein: CASSVGFNQPQHF; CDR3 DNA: TGTGCCAGCAGCGTGGGATTCAATCAGCCCCAGCATTTT
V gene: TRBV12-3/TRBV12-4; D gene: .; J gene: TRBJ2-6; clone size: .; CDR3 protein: CASSGSGANVLTF; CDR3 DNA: TGTGCCAGCTCCGGGTCTGGGGCCAACGTCCTGACTTTC
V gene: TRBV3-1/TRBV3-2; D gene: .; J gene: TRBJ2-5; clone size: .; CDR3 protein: CASRASLTGWEETQYF; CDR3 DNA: TGTGCCAGCAGAGCCAGTTTAACAGGGTGGGAGGAGACCCAGTACTTC
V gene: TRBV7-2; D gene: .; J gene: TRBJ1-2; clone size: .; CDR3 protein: CASSLVRTTMDGYTF; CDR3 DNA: TGTGCCAGCAGCTTAGTAAGGACAACGATGGATGGCTACACCTTC
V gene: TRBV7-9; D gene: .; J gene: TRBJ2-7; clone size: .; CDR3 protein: CASSLEVGSYEQYF; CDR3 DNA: TGTGCCAGCAGCTTAGAGGTGGGGTCCTACGAGCAGTACTTC
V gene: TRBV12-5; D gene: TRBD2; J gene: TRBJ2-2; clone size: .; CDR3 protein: CASGRSSGGYGELFF; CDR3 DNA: TGTGCTAGTGGACGGTCTAGCGGGGGATACGGGGAGCTGTTTTTT
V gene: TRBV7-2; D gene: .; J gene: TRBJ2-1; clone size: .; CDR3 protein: CASSLGMGLYNEQFF; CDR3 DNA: TGTGCCAGCAGCTTAGGTATGGGACTTTACAATGAGCAGTTCTTC
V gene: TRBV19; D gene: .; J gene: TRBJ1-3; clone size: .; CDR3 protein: CASSILQGFGNTIYF; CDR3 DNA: TGTGCCAGTAGTATCTTACAGGGTTTTGGAAACACCATATATTTT
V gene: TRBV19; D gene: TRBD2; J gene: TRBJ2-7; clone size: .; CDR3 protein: CASSKPFGREDDEQYF; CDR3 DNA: TGTGCCAGTAGTAAGCCGTTTGGGCGGGAGGACGACGAGCAGTACTTC
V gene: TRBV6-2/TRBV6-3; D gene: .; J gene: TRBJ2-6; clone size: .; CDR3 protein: CASSYLLSGANVLTF; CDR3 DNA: TGTGCCAGCAGTTACTTGCTCTCTGGGGCCAACGTCCTGACTTTC
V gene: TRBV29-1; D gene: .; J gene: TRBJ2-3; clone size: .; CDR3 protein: CSVAPRTGTSRTDTQYF; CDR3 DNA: TGCAGCGTTGCCCCCAGAACAGGGACCTCCCGCACAGATACGCAGTATTTT
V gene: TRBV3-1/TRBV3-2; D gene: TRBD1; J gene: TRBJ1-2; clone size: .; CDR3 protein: CASSPGQGQGGYTF; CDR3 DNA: TGTGCCAGCAGCCCCGGACAGGGACAAGGTGGCTACACCTTC
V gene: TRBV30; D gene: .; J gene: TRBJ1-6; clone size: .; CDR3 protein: CAWRPGGTYNSPLHF; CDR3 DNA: TGTGCCTGGAGACCCGGGGGCACCTATAATTCACCCCTCCACTTT
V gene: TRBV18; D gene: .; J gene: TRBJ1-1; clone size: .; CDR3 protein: CASSPPLESTEAFF; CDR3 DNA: TGTGCCAGCTCACCACCGCTGGAGTCCACTGAAGCTTTCTTT
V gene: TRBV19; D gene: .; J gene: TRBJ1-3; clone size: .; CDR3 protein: CASSAAGNSGNTIYF; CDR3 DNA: TGTGCCAGTAGTGCGGCCGGGAACTCTGGAAACACCATATATTTT
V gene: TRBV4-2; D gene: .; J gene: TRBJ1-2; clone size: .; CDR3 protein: CATGGEGVGYTF; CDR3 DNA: TGTGCCACCGGAGGGGAGGGGGTAGGCTACACCTTC
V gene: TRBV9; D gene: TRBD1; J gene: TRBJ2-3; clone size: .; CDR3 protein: CASSGDRGRADTQYF; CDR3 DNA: TGTGCCAGCAGCGGGGACAGGGGGCGCGCAGATACGCAGTATTTT
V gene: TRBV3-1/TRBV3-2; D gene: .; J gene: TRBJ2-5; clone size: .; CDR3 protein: CASSHNRGGETQYF; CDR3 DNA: TGTGCCAGCAGCCATAATCGGGGCGGGGAGACCCAGTACTTC
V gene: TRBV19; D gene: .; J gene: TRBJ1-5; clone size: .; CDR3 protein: CASNTGPRAQHF; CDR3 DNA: TGTGCCAGTAATACAGGCCCTCGGGCCCAGCATTTT
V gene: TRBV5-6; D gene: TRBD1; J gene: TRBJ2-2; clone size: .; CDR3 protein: CASSLTGGDTGELFF; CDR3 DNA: TGTGCCAGCAGCTTGACAGGGGGCGACACCGGGGAGCTGTTTTTT
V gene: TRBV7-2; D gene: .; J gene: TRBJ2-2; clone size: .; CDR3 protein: CASSFDPVNTGELFF; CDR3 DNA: TGTGCCAGCAGCTTCGATCCCGTGAACACCGGGGAGCTGTTTTTT
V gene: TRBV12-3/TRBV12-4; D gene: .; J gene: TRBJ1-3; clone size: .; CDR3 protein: CASRGEGNTIYF; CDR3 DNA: TGTGCCAGCAGGGGGGAAGGAAACACCATATATTTT